A single sample is the source of the 14 T cell receptor beta chains below, sequenced in a study of blood T cell repertoires in COVID-19. The assay was immunoSEQ multiplex PCR, and TCRdb's table has in-frame clones only and misses some. The table has approximately 94,000 clones, approximately 81% seen once. Sequencing used peripheral blood. Receptors originate from a human donor in a cohort sampled during active COVID-19.

This clone came up once. The chain joins TRBV7-9 to TRBJ2-7; possible D gene TRBD1, 5 bases. This CDR3 contains 15 residues. The ends were cut back, 1 base at V and 1 base at J, with 11 bases in the middle. Germline lookup yields CDR1 SEHNR and CDR2 FQNEAQ (reference sequence). The CDR3 is CASSLGGAESYEQYF. The CDR3 coding sequence is TGTGCCAGCAGCTTAGGGGGCGCCGAGTCCTACGAGCAGTACTTC.

The chain has TRBV6-5 and TRBJ1-1; the match to TRBD1 covers 7 bases. Per the germline V gene, CDR1 is MNHEY and CDR2 is SVGAGI. This CDR3 has 13 amino acids. V gave up 9 bases and J gave up 0 bases; unmatched junction bases: 4. CDR3: CASRQGLNTEAFF. The DNA of the CDR3 is TGTGCCAGTAGACAGGGCCTGAACACTGAAGCTTTCTTT.

The rearrangement uses TRBV6-6 and TRBJ2-5; a weak D match, TRBD1 (6 bases). Deletions cut 7 bases from V and 5 bases from J, with 17 bases between. This CDR3 comprises 14 residues. CDR1 is MNHNY, CDR2 SVGAGI, per germline (reference sequence). The CDR3 here is CASTQGWGLETQYF. In nucleotides, the CDR3 is TGTGCCAGCACCCAAGGTTGGGGGCTGGAGACCCAGTACTTC.

The chain couples TRBV6-2 or TRBV6-3 to TRBJ2-5; 8 bases are shared with TRBD1. This CDR3 contains 14 residues. CDR1 and CDR2 (germline): MNHEY, SVGEGT. Trimming at V came to 6 bases and at J to 6 bases, leaving 9 bases not matched to a gene. CDR3 in amino acids: CASRPDRGLQTQYF. In DNA form, the CDR3 reads TGTGCCAGCAGGCCTGACAGGGGTCTGCAGACCCAGTACTTC.

The DNA for the CDR3 is TGTGCCAGCAGCTTAGTAGGTCGGGAGGGGAACGAGCAGTACTTC. As protein: CASSLVGREGNEQYF. The chain combines TRBV7-2 with TRBJ2-7, with 8 bases aligning to TRBD2. The CDR3 length is 15 residues. Trimming cost V 1 base and J 5 bases; bases outside gene matches: 7. Germline assignment: CDR1 SGHTA and CDR2 FQGNSA.

The chain links TRBV7-8 to TRBJ1-6, with TRBD1 matching over 11 bases. The CDR3 has 20 residues. CDR1 is SGHVS, CDR2 FQNEAQ, per germline. The trim removed 2 bases at V and 7 bases at J, leaving 16 bases unmatched. DNA for the CDR3: TGTGCCAGCAGCTTAACCTGGACAGGGGGCCTCTCTGAGGGGAATTCACCCCTCCACTTT. It translates to CASSLTWTGGLSEGNSPLHF.

This chain uses TRBV6-2 or TRBV6-3 with TRBJ2-7; 9 bases line up with TRBD2. V shed 2 bases and J 2 bases; nucleotides not matched to a gene: 4. The germline V gene encodes CDR1 MNHEY and CDR2 SVGEGT. The CDR3 sequence is 15 residues long. The chain's CDR3 is CASSYRREGPYEQYF. The CDR3 nucleotides read TGTGCCAGCAGTTACAGGCGGGAGGGCCCCTACGAGCAGTACTTC.

The V and J genes are TRBV7-2 and TRBJ2-7; 13 nucleotides match TRBD2. The CDR3 loop spans 15 amino acids. Germline V CDR1 and CDR2: SGHTA, FQGNSA. After removal of 5 bases from V and 4 bases from J, the junction contained 5 bases not matched to a gene. CDR3 loop: CASSRLAGGSYEQYF. The CDR3 DNA follows: TGTGCCAGCAGCAGACTAGCGGGGGGTTCTTACGAGCAGTACTTC. Based on the CDR3 plus reference TRBV7-2 and TRBJ2-7, the full variable domain is GAGVSQSPSNKVTEKGKDVELRCDPISGHTALYWYRQSLGQGLEFLIYFQGNSAPDKSGLPSDRFSAERTGGSVSTLTIQRTQQEDSAVYLCASSRLAGGSYEQYFGPGTRLTVT.

The chain combines TRBV12-3 or TRBV12-4 with TRBJ1-1; D ambiguous. V gave up 4 bases and J gave up 1 base, with 7 bases separating them. This CDR3 is 13 amino acids long. The CDR3 bases are TGTGCCAGCAGTTCGTCAGGGAACACTGAAGCTTTCTTT. Translating it yields CASSSSGNTEAFF.

The V call is TRBV19, the J call TRBJ1-1; D gene uncertain. CDR3 size: 14 residues. Germline-derived CDR1 and CDR2 are LNHDA and SQIVND (reference sequence). V was pared by 6 bases and J by 1 base, with 12 bases between. The CDR3 protein is CASREADSNTEAFF. CDR3 bases: TGTGCCAGTAGAGAAGCGGACTCGAACACTGAAGCTTTCTTT.

The chain has TRBV30 and TRBJ1-5; 7 bases agree with TRBD1. The germline gives CDR1 GTSNPN, CDR2 SVGIG (reference sequence). The V and J ends lost 5 bases and 6 bases, in that order; junction bases with no gene match: 7. CDR3 length: 13 residues. The CDR3 reads CAWGTDSTQPQHF. Written as DNA, the CDR3 is TGTGCCTGGGGGACAGACTCCACTCAGCCCCAGCATTTT.

This sequence joins TRBV14 and TRBJ2-7; D call uncertain. Germline V CDR1 and CDR2: SGHDN, FVKESK. CDR3 size: 20 residues. The ends were cut back, 0 bases at V and 3 bases at J, with 27 bases in the middle. CDR3 protein: CASSQESLFTFARKDYEQYF. The DNA for the CDR3 is TGTGCCAGCAGCCAAGAAAGTCTCTTTACGTTTGCGAGAAAAGACTACGAGCAGTACTTC.

V and J are TRBV27 and TRBJ1-1; D remains unclear. This CDR3 contains 12 residues. V dropped 4 bases and J dropped 4 bases, with 7 bases sitting between them. CDR1 and CDR2 from the germline V gene are MNHEY and SMNVEV (reference sequence). CDR3 sequence reads: CASSSPSTEAFF. Written as DNA, the CDR3 is TGTGCCAGCAGTTCCCCCAGCACTGAAGCTTTCTTT.

CDR3 sequence: CSVEKGGGGPANYGYTF. The CDR3 bases are TGCAGCGTTGAAAAGGGAGGGGGGGGCCCTGCTAACTATGGCTACACCTTC. The rearrangement joins TRBV29-1 to TRBJ1-2; weak D call: TRBD1 (6 bases). Germline CDR1 is SQVTM and CDR2 is ANQGSEA. CDR3 length equals 17 residues. V was shortened by 2 bases and J by 0 bases, with 19 bases between the two germline ends.